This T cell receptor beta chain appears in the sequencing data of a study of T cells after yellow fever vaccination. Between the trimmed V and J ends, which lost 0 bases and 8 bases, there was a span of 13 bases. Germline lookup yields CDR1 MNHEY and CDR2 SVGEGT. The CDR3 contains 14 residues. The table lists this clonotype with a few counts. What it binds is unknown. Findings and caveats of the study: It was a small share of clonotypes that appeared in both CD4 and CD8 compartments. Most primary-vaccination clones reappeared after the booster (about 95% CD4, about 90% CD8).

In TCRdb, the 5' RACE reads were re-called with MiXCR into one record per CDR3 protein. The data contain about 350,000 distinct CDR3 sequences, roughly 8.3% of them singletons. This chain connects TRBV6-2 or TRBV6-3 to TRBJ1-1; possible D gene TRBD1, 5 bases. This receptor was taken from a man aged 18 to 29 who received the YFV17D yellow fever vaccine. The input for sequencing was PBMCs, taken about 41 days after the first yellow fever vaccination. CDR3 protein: CASSYSRGVAEAFF. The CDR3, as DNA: TGTGCCAGCAGTTACTCGCGGGGGGTGGCCGAAGCTTTCTTT.